The sequence of this T cell receptor (beta chain) was determined in a study of cytomegalovirus exposure and HLA in healthy donors. Libraries were prepared by immunoSEQ multiplex PCR; TCRdb keeps only in-frame clonotypes and omits some of them. Of 57,000 or so clones detected, roughly 90% appear once; the ten largest clones hold 2.2%. The CDR3 length is 15 residues. Germline V gives CDR1 SNHLY, CDR2 FYNNEI. With 4 bases clipped from V and 3 bases from J, the junction kept 5 bases outside the gene matches. This clonotype was obtained from a woman in her twenties or thirties in good health and CMV-seronegative. The sample comprised PBMCs. The chain is built from TRBV2 and TRBJ2-1; 8 nucleotides match TRBD1. CDR3 sequence (DNA): TGTGCCAGCAGTGTCGGACAGGGACACTACAATGAGCAGTTCTTC. Translating gives CASSVGQGHYNEQFF.